Below, 12 T cell receptor beta chains from the same sample are listed, as sequenced in a study of CD8+ T cells in alopecia areata. Extraction of RNA preceded its reverse transcription into cDNA, which served as the sequencing template. Sequencing used immunoSEQ multiplex PCR; TCRdb keeps in-frame clones, though not all of them. Among some 150,000 clones listed, about 53% were seen once. The specimen was CD8+ T cells sorted from blood, collected at week 0. All receptors derive from a human donor with alopecia areata.

In its sample, this clone was seen a few times. The CDR3 nucleotides read TGTGCCAGCGGATCGCGGGGTGAGCAGTTCTTC. It translates to CASGSRGEQFF. The chain links TRBV5-6 to TRBJ2-1; tentative D call: TRBD2 (6 bases). The CDR3 consists of 11 residues. Trimming removed 7 bases from V and 9 bases from J, with 11 bases in between. CDR1 and CDR2 from the germline V gene are SGHDT and YYEEEE.

The CDR3, as DNA: TGTGCCTGGAGTGTTAATGGCGACACTGAAGCTTTCTTT. Translated: CAWSVNGDTEAFF. The chain has TRBV30 and TRBJ1-1, with no clear D. This CDR3 spans 13 amino acids. Germline CDR1 and CDR2: GTSNPN and SVGIG (reference sequence). V lost 0 bases and J 3 bases, leaving 8 bases between the germline ends.

A note on this clone: A junction end diverges from the germline sequence, so it may reflect a read error. The chain is built from TRBV7-2 and TRBJ2-7; the D gene could be TRBD1 or TRBD2 (5 bases each). Germline CDR1 is SGHTA and CDR2 is FQGNSA. The CDR3 runs 13 residues. The CDR3 sequence: CVSSLGVTYEQYF. CDR3 nucleotides: TGTGTCAGCAGCTTGGGGGTTACCTACGAGCAGTACTTC.

The chain joins TRBV4-2 to TRBJ2-5; D may be TRBD2 (6 bases). The germline V and J ends were trimmed by 0 bases and 0 bases, with 11 bases remaining between them. This CDR3 region has 16 residues. Germline CDR1 LGHNA, CDR2 YNFKEQ. CDR3 residues: CASSQDYWEDQETQYF. CDR3 nucleotide sequence: TGTGCCAGCAGCCAAGATTATTGGGAGGACCAAGAGACCCAGTACTTC.

This clone was counted a few times. The rearrangement links TRBV13 to TRBJ1-5; the D gene is possibly TRBD1 (5 bases). Deletions cut 5 bases from V and 3 bases from J, with 11 bases between. Germline V gives CDR1 PRHDT, CDR2 FYEKMQ (reference sequence). This CDR3 contains 14 residues. The CDR3 nucleotides are TGTGCCAGCAGCAGGGGACCGAACAATCAGCCCCAGCATTTT. It translates to CASSRGPNNQPQHF.

This clone was seen a few times. V is TRBV6-4 and J is TRBJ1-1; tentatively, D is TRBD1 (6 bases). The CDR3 covers 17 residues. Trimming cost V 2 bases and J 7 bases, with 23 bases left between them. Germline V gene lookup returns CDR1 MRHNA and CDR2 SNTAGT. Here the CDR3 DNA reads TGTGCCAGCAGTGACCCGGAATTAGGGGGTGCCAGGAGTGAAGCTTTCTTT. Its translation: CASSDPELGGARSEAFF.

The chain employs TRBV30 and TRBJ2-7; D may be TRBD1 (6 bases). Deletions cut 4 bases from V and 7 bases from J, with 23 bases between. Germline CDR1 is GTSNPN and CDR2 is SVGIG (reference sequence). This CDR3 has 15 residues. CDR3 sequence: CAWINRDMGFREQYF. CDR3 in DNA: TGTGCCTGGATTAACCGGGACATGGGGTTTCGTGAGCAGTACTTC.

This clone was counted once. This chain links TRBV29-1 with TRBJ1-2; TRBD1 aligns across 9 bases. The CDR3 spans 15 residues. With 7 bases clipped from V and 0 bases from J, the junction kept 9 bases outside the gene matches. Per germline, CDR1 SQVTM and CDR2 ANQGSEA. The DNA for the CDR3 is TGCAGCGCCCTAGGGACAGGGAACCCTAACTATGGCTACACCTTC. Amino acid sequence: CSALGTGNPNYGYTF.

The chain combines TRBV11-2 with TRBJ2-3; 9 positions agree with TRBD2. From germline, CDR1 is SGHAT and CDR2 FQNNGV. The junction had 10 bases not matched to a gene; V was cut back by 5 bases and J by 4 bases. The length of the CDR3 is 16 residues. The CDR3 DNA sequence: TGTGCCAGCAGCCCCGGGGCGGGGGGGCCGTCAGATACGCAGTATTTT. Protein: CASSPGAGGPSDTQYF. The whole variable domain, filled in from reference TRBV11-2 and TRBJ2-3, reads EAGVAQSPRYKIIEKRQSVAFWCNPISGHATLYWYQQILGQGPKLLIQFQNNGVVDDSQLPKDRFSAERLKGVDSTLKIQPAKLEDSAVYLCASSPGAGGPSDTQYFGPGTRLTVL.

The chain links TRBV28 to TRBJ2-5; D is ambiguous. CDR1 and CDR2 from the germline V gene are MDHEN and SYDVKM. The V end lost 9 bases, the J end lost 5 bases, and 13 bases lay between the germline ends. The CDR3 loop spans 12 amino acids. CDR3 coding DNA: TGTGCCAGTCGAAGGGTGATGGAGACCCAGTACTTC. It specifies CASRRVMETQYF.

This clone was seen a few times. The rearrangement links TRBV29-1 to TRBJ2-5, with D possibly matching TRBD2 (5 bases). The length of the CDR3 is 14 residues. The germline V gene encodes CDR1 SQVTM and CDR2 ANQGSEA. Trimming left V 7 bases short and J 0 bases short, with 15 bases between. CDR3 protein: CSAVSYGDQETQYF. DNA of the CDR3: TGCAGCGCCGTCTCGTACGGGGACCAAGAGACCCAGTACTTC.

This sequence joins TRBV5-1 and TRBJ2-7; D is perhaps TRBD1 (5 bases). Looked up from germline, CDR1 is SGHRS and CDR2 is YFSETQ. This CDR3 is 13 amino acids long. The V gene lost 0 bases and the J gene lost 3 bases, with 7 bases spanning the gap. CDR3 protein: CASSLEGIYEQYF. CDR3 DNA: TGCGCCAGCAGCTTGGAGGGGATCTACGAGCAGTACTTC.